This record concerns one T cell receptor (beta chain) sequence. No antigen is known for it. Base qualities are missing; no much larger clone stands one base away. Sequences SGDLS (CDR1) and YYNGEE (CDR2) are obtained from the germline V gene. V is cut by 3 bases and J by 0 bases, and the space between the germline ends is 13 bases. The CDR3 starts with the cysteine, ends with the phenylalanine, and has 16 residues. Only the CDR3 portion is preserved as DNA: 48 bases, with reading frame beginning at the first base. The immunoSEQ Assay was the method used to sequence TCRbeta CDR3 regions. After extraction, genomic DNA underwent amplification by bias-controlled multiplex PCR, followed by high-throughput sequencing. Under the source paper's analysis protocol: To quantify the absolute abundance of every unique TCRbeta CDR3 region, sequences were collapsed and filtered. T cell fraction was estimated by normalization of TCRbeta template counts to usable DNA, with usable DNA being measured through amplification of reference genes present in all nucleated cells. Repertoire TCRs were annotated as SARS-CoV-2-specific when V gene, CDR3 amino acid sequence and J gene were exactly matched to a known reactive TCR set. The reference SARS-CoV-2 TCR set was derived from MIRA and filtered for enrichment in COVID-19-positive ImmuneCODE repertoires, a step that removed public or cross-reactive TCRs. Based on the MIRA antigens, annotated TCRs were further analysed at the level of specific ORF or position within ORF. Breadth was defined as annotated unique rearrangements over total unique productive rearrangements; depth was the summed frequency of those rearrangements. Two-sided Wilcoxon rank-sum tests were used to compare TCR breadth between groups. The table was pulled from immuneACCESS by TCRdb, which kept in-frame rearrangements only. Such tables lose some clones; where checked, under half of the loss comes from unresolved V genes, and the rest has no known cause. V and J calls and clone size follow that table, whereas D and trimming were derived from the DNA. The sample has over 200,000 clones on record, roughly 90% of them singletons. Approximately 12% of the sample is in the top ten clones.

The sample belongs to a study of Ad26.COV2.S vaccination and SARS-CoV-2 variants (TCRdb year 2021). In terms of the full investigation: Vaccine-arm donors came from COV1001, a multicentre, randomized, double-blind, placebo-controlled phase I-IIa trial of Ad26.COV2.S in healthy adults. The specificity and breadth of SARS-CoV-2-reactive T cell receptors after Ad26.COV2.S vaccination were assessed by TCRbeta repertoire sequencing. Ad26.COV2.S was given intramuscularly at 5x10^10 or 1x10^11 viral particles, as a single shot or as two shots 56 days apart. The TCR-sequenced set comprised around 30 samples: some 20 Ad26.COV2.S vaccine recipients, 5 placebo recipients and 8 SARS-CoV-2 convalescent individuals. Participants in the trial were split at random into five groups of five each, receiving low-dose or high-dose Ad26.COV2.S once or twice, or else placebo on both occasions. Blinding of investigators to trial group allocation was maintained during experiments and outcome assessment.

General conclusions and limits of the study: Spike-specific TCR breadth was higher in Ad26.COV2.S recipients than in placebo recipients (P = 0.0014). After vaccination, spike-specific CD8+ and CD4+ T cell responses were reported to show substantial breadth. Non-spike TCR breadth was comparable between vaccine and placebo recipients, consistent with the vaccine containing only spike. It was noted by the authors that total T cell responses may have been underestimated by the TCR breadth and depth analyses. The study was not powered for comparison of responses between vaccine doses or regimens.

The sample's treatment or condition label is to be understood as: about 20 received Ad26.COV2.S at low or high dose, single or two shots; roughly 5 received placebo; per-sample allocation not given. Repertoires of vaccine and placebo recipients were sequenced from samples taken on day 63 after the first injection. Between 29 July and 7 August 2020, Cohort 1b enrolled 25 adults aged 18-55 years at one site in Boston, USA. Ad26.COV2.S was a replication-incompetent adenovirus type 26 vector that expressed a prefusion-stabilized SARS-CoV-2 spike protein derived from the original Wuhan strain. The chain is made from TRBV9 and TRBJ1-3; TRBD1 is possibly the D segment (5 matching bases). This receptor was obtained from a person aged 18-60 years who received the Ad26.COV2.S COVID-19 vaccine or a placebo. The specimen comprised peripheral blood, sampled in a trial of Ad26.COV2.S vaccine versus placebo. The bases read TGTGCCAGCAGCGAGAGCGGGGGAGGCTCTGGAAACACCATATATTTT. It translates as CASSESGGGSGNTIYF.